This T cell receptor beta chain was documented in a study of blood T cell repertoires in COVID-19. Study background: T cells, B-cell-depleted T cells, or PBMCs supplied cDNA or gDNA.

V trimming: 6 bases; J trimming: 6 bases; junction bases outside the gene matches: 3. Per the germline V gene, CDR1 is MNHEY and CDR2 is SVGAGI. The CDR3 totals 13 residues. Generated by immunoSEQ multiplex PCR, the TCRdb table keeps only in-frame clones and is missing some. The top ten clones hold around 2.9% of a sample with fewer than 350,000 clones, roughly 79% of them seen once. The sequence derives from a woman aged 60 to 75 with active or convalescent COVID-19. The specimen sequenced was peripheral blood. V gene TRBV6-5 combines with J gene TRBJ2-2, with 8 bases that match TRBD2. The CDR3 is CASRTGGAGELFF. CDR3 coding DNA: TGTGCCAGCAGAACCGGGGGGGCCGGGGAGCTGTTTTTT.